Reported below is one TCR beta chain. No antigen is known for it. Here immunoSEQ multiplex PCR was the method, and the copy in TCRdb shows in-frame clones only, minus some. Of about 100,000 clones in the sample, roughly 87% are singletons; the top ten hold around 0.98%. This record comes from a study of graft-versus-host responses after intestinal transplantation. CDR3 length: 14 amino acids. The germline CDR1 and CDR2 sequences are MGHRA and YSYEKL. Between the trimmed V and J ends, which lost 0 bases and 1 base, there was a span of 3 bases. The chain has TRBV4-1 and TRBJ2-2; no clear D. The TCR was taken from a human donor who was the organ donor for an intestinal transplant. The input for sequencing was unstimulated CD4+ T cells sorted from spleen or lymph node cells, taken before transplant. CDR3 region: CASSQEENTGELFF. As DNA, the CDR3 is TGCGCCAGCAGCCAAGAGGAGAACACCGGGGAGCTGTTTTTT.